This T cell receptor beta chain was profiled in a study of T cell responses to AZD1222 COVID-19 vaccine. Germline V gene data show CDR1 as MNHNY and CDR2 as SVGAGI (reference sequence). This CDR3 comprises 13 residues. Trimming removed 2 bases from V and 4 bases from J, with 8 bases in between. The assay was immunoSEQ multiplex PCR, and TCRdb's table has in-frame clones only and misses some. This table holds about 120,000 clones, about 86% found once. For this clone: Antigen: not known.

Overall study results and limits: Clonal diversity was possibly underestimated; the donors were predominantly white British and more often female. Of spike-specific TCRs, nearly half reportedly target regions left unmutated in variants. Two AZD1222 doses significantly raised spike-specific TCR breadth and depth over controls.

The source material was peripheral blood, sampled on day 0 of AZD1222 vaccination. The clonotype comes from an adult in good health. The chain combines TRBV6-6 with TRBJ1-2, with D unresolved. This CDR3 is CASSYGQAYGYTF. The DNA for the CDR3 is TGTGCCAGCAGTTACGGGCAGGCCTATGGCTACACCTTC.